One sample yielded the 9 T cell receptor beta chains listed below, sequenced in a study of T cell changes during pregnancy in multiple sclerosis (dated by TCRdb to the late 2010s). The library was obtained by the immunoSEQ multiplex PCR assay. The table comes from immuneACCESS by way of TCRdb, which keeps in-frame sequences with V and J called. Part of the clones is missing from these tables; in studies checked, under half for an unresolved V gene and the rest for unknown reasons. This sample holds roughly 59,000 clones; just over 90% were observed only once. Jointly, the top ten make up over 0.35% of the sample. The source was CD4+ T cells from peripheral blood mononuclear cells, collected before pregnancy. Receptor source: a female donor with multiple sclerosis, enrolled in a pregnancy study.

J is TRBJ2-4 and V is TRBV30; no clear D. Trimming took 0 bases from V and 0 from J, leaving 15 bases between them. Germline lookup yields CDR1 GTSNPN and CDR2 SVGIG (reference sequence). The CDR3 totals 17 residues. The CDR3 reads CAWSVAGRAIAKNIQYF. The CDR3 DNA sequence: TGTGCCTGGAGTGTAGCTGGGCGAGCAATAGCCAAAAACATTCAGTACTTC.

This chain connects TRBV19 to TRBJ2-1; D possibly corresponds to TRBD2 (5 bases). The V gene lost 2 bases and the J gene lost 9 bases, with 11 bases spanning the gap. This CDR3 is 13 amino acids long. CDR1 and CDR2 (germline): LNHDA, SQIVND (reference sequence). CDR3 in DNA: TGTGCCAGTAGTATATCGCGGGCTCTTGAGCAGTTCTTC. The encoded protein is CASSISRALEQFF. Full variable domain (outside the CDR3, taken from reference TRBV19 and TRBJ2-1): DGGITQSPKYLFRKEGQNVTLSCEQNLNHDAMYWYRQDPGQGLRLIYYSQIVNDFQKGDIAEGYSVSREKKESFPLTVTSAQKNPTAFYLCASSISRALEQFFGPGTRLTVL.

The rearrangement links TRBV11-2 to TRBJ2-7, with 12 bases aligning to TRBD2. V shed 2 bases, J shed 5 bases, and the junction held 4 bases outside the gene matches. This CDR3 spans 15 amino acids. Germline V gene sequence: CDR1 SGHAT, CDR2 FQNNGV. CDR3 in amino acids: CASSLPSGRAHEQYF. The CDR3, as DNA: TGTGCCAGCAGCTTACCTAGCGGGAGGGCCCACGAGCAGTACTTC.

The chain employs TRBV30 and TRBJ1-1; possible D gene TRBD1, 5 bases. V lost 0 bases and J lost 4, with 12 bases in between. The V gene's germline CDR1 is GTSNPN and CDR2 SVGIG (reference sequence). The CDR3 has 14 amino acids. CDR3 sequence (DNA): TGTGCCTGGAGTGTGGTTTTGGGGGGCACTGAAGCTTTCTTT. Translated, it gives CAWSVVLGGTEAFF.

The rearrangement uses TRBV7-2 and TRBJ2-2; perhaps TRBD2 as D (7 bases). The CDR3 covers 15 residues. V was clipped by 5 bases and J by 7 bases, with 17 bases between them. Germline CDR1 reads SGHTA; CDR2 reads FQGNSA. CDR3 in amino acids: CASSKSRGGRGELFF. CDR3 nucleotide sequence: TGTGCCAGCAGCAAAAGTCGCGGGGGCCGCGGGGAGCTGTTTTTT. The full variable domain, with the rest looked up from reference TRBV7-2 and TRBJ2-2, is GAGVSQSPSNKVTEKGKDVELRCDPISGHTALYWYRQSLGQGLEFLIYFQGNSAPDKSGLPSDRFSAERTGGSVSTLTIQRTQQEDSAVYLCASSKSRGGRGELFFGEGSRLTVL.

V and J are TRBV6-1 and TRBJ1-1; D unclear. Trimming cost V 6 bases and J 7 bases, with 12 bases left between them. Germline assignment: CDR1 MNHNS and CDR2 SASEGT. The CDR3 is 12 amino acids. In DNA form, the CDR3 reads TGTGCCAGCAGCGGTTGGTTTGGTGAAGCTTTCTTT. Translation: CASSGWFGEAFF.

V and J are TRBV19 and TRBJ2-5; TRBD2 aligns across 8 bases. This CDR3 is 14 amino acids long. Germline V gene data show CDR1 as LNHDA and CDR2 as SQIVND (reference sequence). With 6 bases clipped from V and 5 bases from J, the junction kept 8 bases outside the gene matches. CDR3 sequence (DNA): TGTGCCAGTAGCCGGGGGGGGGCCTGGGAGACCCAGTACTTC. Translation: CASSRGGAWETQYF.

This chain links TRBV11-2 with TRBJ2-6; D perhaps matches TRBD2 (6 bases). The CDR3 length is 19 residues. Germline CDR1 reads SGHAT; CDR2 reads FQNNGV. V was cut by 4 bases and J by 1 base, with 20 bases left in between. CDR3 nucleotides: TGTGCCAGCAGCTCCGTCCGGCGGGGCACTAATTCTGGGGCCAACGTCCTGACTTTC. It translates to CASSSVRRGTNSGANVLTF.

The chain joins TRBV6-6 to TRBJ1-4; D possibly corresponds to TRBD1 (6 bases). V was trimmed by 4 bases and J by 8 bases, leaving 14 bases between them. CDR1 and CDR2 (germline): MNHNY, SVGAGI (reference sequence). The CDR3 extends over 14 amino acids. DNA for the CDR3: TGTGCCAGCAGTTCTCAGGGGAGGGGAGAAAAACTGTTTTTT. It encodes CASSSQGRGEKLFF.